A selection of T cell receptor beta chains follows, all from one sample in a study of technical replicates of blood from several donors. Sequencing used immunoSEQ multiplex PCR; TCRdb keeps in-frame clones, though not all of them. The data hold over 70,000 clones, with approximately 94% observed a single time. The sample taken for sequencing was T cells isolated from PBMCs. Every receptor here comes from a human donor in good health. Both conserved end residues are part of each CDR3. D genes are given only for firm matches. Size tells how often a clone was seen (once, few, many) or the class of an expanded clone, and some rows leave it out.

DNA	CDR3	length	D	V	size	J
TGTGCCAGCTCACCACCGCCGGGATCAGATACGCAGTATTTT	CASSPPPGSDTQYF	14	.	TRBV18	.	TRBJ2-3
TGTGCCAGCAGCGTAGGGCTAGACGGAAGCGCCGGCACAGATACGCAGTATTTT	CASSVGLDGSAGTDTQYF	18	.	TRBV9	.	TRBJ2-3
TGTGCCATCAGTAAGAGACAGGTCGATGAAAAACTGTTTTTT	CAISKRQVDEKLFF	14	.	TRBV10-3	.	TRBJ1-4
TGTGCCAGCAGACAGGGGACGTACGAGCAGTACTTC	CASRQGTYEQYF	12	TRBD1	TRBV6-1	.	TRBJ2-7
TGCAGTGCTAGAGAGGGGCCTGAAGCTTTCTTT	CSAREGPEAFF	11	.	TRBV20-1	few	TRBJ1-1
TGTGCCAGCAGTGAAGCGCAGGGGGTTGATGAAAAACTGTTTTTT	CASSEAQGVDEKLFF	15	TRBD1	TRBV6-1	.	TRBJ1-4
TGTGCCAGCAGTTCTTGGACTAGCGGGACAGATACGCAGTATTTT	CASSSWTSGTDTQYF	15	TRBD2	TRBV6-5	.	TRBJ2-3
TGTGCCAGCATTACTGGGGCAGCTCGCTATGGCTACACCTTC	CASITGAARYGYTF	14	.	TRBV28	.	TRBJ1-2
TGTGCCAGCAGAGATACCACAGGGGATGGCTACACCTTC	CASRDTTGDGYTF	13	TRBD1	TRBV9	.	TRBJ1-2
TGTGCCAGCCTTCTCGCGGGAGAATGGGGCAATGAGCAGTTCTTC	CASLLAGEWGNEQFF	15	TRBD2	TRBV5-8	.	TRBJ2-1
TGCGCCAGCAGCCCACCCATGGGCGGACTGGTATATGGCTACACCTTC	CASSPPMGGLVYGYTF	16	.	TRBV5-1	.	TRBJ1-2